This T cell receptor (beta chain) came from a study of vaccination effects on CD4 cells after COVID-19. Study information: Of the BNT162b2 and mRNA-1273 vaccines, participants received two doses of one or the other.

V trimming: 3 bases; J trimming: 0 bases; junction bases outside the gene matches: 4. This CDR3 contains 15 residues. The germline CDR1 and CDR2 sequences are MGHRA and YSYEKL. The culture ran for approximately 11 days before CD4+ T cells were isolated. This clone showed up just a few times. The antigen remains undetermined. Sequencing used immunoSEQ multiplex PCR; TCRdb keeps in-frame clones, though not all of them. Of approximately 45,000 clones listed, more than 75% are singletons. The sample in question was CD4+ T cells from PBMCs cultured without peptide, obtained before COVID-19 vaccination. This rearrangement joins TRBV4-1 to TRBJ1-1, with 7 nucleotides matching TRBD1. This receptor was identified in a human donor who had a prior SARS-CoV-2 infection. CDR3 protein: CASSQQQGLNTEAFF. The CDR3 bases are TGCGCCAGCAGCCAGCAACAGGGGTTGAACACTGAAGCTTTCTTT.